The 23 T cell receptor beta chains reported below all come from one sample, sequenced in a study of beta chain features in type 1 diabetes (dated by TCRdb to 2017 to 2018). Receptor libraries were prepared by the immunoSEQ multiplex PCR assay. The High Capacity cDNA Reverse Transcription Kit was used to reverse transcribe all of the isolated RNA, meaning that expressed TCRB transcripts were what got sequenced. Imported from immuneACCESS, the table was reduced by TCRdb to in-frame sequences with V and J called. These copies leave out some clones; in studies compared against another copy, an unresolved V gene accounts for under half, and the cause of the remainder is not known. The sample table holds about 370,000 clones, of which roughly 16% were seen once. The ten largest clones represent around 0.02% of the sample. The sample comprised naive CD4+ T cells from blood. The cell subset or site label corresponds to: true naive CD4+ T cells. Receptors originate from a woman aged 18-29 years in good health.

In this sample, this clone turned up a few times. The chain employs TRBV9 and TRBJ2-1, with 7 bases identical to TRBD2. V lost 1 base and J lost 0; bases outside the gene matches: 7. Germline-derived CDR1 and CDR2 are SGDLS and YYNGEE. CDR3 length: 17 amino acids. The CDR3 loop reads CASSVREGAGSYNEQFF. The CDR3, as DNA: TGTGCCAGCAGCGTAAGGGAGGGCGCGGGCTCCTACAATGAGCAGTTCTTC.

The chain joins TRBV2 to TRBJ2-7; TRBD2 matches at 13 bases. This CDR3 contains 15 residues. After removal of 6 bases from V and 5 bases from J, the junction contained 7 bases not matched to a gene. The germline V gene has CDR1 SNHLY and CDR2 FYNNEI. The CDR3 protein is CASRAHGTSGNEQYF. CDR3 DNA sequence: TGTGCCAGCAGGGCTCACGGGACTAGCGGGAACGAGCAGTACTTC.

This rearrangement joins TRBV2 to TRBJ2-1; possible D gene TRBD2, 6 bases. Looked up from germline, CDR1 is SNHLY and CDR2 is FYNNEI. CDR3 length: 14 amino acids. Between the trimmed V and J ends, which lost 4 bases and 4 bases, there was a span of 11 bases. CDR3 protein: CASSVLAGYNEQFF. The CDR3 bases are TGTGCCAGCAGTGTACTAGCAGGGTACAATGAGCAGTTCTTC.

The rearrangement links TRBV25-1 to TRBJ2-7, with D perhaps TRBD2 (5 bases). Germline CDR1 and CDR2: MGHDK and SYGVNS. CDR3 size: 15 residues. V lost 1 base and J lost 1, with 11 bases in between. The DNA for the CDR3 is TGTGCCAGCAGTGAATCGGGGAGTCGGTCCTACGAGCAGTACTTC. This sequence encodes CASSESGSRSYEQYF.

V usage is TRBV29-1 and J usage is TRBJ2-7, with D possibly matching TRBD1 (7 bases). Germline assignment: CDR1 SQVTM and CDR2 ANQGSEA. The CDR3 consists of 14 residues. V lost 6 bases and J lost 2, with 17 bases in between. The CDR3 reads CSVAGQTRTYEQYF. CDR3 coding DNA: TGCAGCGTCGCGGGACAGACAAGGACCTACGAGCAGTACTTC.

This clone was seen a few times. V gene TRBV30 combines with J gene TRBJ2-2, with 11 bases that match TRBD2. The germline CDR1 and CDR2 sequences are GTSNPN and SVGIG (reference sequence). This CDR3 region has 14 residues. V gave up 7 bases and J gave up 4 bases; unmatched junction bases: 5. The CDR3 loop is CASTSGRFTGELFF. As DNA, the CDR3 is TGTGCCTCAACTAGCGGGAGATTCACCGGGGAGCTGTTTTTT.

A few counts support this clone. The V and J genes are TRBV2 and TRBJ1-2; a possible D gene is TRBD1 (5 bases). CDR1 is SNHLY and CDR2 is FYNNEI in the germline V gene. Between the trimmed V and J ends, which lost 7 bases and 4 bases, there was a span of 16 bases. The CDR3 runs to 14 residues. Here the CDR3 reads CASKSTEVVYGYTF. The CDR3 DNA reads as TGTGCCAGCAAATCGACAGAGGTCGTCTATGGCTACACCTTC.

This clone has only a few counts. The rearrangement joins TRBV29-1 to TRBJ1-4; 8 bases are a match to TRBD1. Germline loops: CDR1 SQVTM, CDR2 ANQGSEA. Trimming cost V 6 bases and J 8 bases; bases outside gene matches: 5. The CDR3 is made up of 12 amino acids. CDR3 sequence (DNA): TGCAGCGTCAGGGGGCTTGGAGAAAAACTGTTTTTT. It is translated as CSVRGLGEKLFF.

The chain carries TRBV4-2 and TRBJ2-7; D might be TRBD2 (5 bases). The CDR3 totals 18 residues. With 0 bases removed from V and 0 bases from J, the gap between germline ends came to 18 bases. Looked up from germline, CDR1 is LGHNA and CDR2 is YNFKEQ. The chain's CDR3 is CASSQDVTFRTSSYEQYF. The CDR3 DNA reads TGTGCCAGCAGCCAAGATGTGACTTTCCGTACTAGCTCCTACGAGCAGTACTTC.

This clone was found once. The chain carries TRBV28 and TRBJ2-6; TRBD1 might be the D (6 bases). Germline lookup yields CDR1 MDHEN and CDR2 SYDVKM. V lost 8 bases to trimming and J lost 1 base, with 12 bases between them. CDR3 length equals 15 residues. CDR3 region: CASGTTGSGANVLTF. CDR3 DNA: TGTGCCAGCGGAACTACAGGGTCTGGGGCCAACGTCCTGACTTTC. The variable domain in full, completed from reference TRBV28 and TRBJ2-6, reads DVKVTQSSRYLVKRTGEKVFLECVQDMDHENMFWYRQDPGLGLRLIYFSYDVKMKEKGDIPEGYSVSREKKERFSLILESASTNQTSMYLCASGTTGSGANVLTFGAGSRLTVL.

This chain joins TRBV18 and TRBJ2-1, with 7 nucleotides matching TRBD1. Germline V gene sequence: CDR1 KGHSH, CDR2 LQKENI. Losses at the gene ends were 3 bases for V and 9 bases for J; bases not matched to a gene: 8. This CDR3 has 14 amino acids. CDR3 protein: CASSPGQPIPEQFF. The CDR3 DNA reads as TGTGCCAGCTCACCGGGACAGCCCATCCCTGAGCAGTTCTTC. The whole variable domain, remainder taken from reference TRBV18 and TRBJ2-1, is NAGVMQNPRHLVRRRGQEARLRCSPMKGHSHVYWYRQLPEEGLKFMVYLQKENIIDESGMPKERFSAEFPKEGPSILRIQQVVRGDSAAYFCASSPGQPIPEQFFGPGTRLTVL.

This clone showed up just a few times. The CDR3 DNA sequence: TGCGCCAGCAGCTGGACTAGCGGGAGGGCCGGGGAGCTGTTTTTT. Residues: CASSWTSGRAGELFF. The chain carries TRBV5-1 and TRBJ2-2, with 15 bases lining up with TRBD2. The V segment lost 3 bases and the J segment 6 bases; nucleotides outside the gene matches: 0. CDR3 length: 15 amino acids. CDR1 is SGHRS, CDR2 YFSETQ, per germline.

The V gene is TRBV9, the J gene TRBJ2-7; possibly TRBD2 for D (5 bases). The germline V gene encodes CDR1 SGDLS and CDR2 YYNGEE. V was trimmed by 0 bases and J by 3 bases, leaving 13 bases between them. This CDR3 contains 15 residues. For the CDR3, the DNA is TGTGCCAGCAGCGTAGCTCCAGCGGAGTTCTACGAGCAGTACTTC. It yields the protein CASSVAPAEFYEQYF.

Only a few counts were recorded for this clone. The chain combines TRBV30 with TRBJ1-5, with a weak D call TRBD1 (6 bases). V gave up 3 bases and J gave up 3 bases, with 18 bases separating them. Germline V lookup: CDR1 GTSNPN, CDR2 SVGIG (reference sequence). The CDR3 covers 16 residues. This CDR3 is CAWRRGDTLYNQPQHF. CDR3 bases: TGTGCCTGGAGGCGTGGGGACACCCTTTACAATCAGCCCCAGCATTTT.

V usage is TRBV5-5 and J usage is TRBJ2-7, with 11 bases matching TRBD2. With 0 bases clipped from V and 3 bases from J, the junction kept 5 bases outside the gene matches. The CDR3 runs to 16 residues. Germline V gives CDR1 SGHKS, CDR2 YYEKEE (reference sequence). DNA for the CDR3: TGTGCCAGCAGCTTGGATCCTAGCGGGAGGTACTACGAGCAGTACTTC. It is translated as CASSLDPSGRYYEQYF.

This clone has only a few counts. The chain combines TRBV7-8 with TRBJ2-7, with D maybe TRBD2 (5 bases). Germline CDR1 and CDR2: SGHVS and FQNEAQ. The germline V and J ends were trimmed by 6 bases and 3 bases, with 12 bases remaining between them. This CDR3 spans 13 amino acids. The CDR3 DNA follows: TGTGCCAGCAGTAAGGACTGGGACTACGAGCAGTACTTC. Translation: CASSKDWDYEQYF.

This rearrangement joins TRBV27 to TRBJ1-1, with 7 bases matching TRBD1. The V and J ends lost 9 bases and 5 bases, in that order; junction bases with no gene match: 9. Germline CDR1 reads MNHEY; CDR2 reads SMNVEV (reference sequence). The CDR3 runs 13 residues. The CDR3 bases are TGTGCCAGTCAAAACAGGGGAACAACTGAAGCTTTCTTT. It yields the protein CASQNRGTTEAFF.

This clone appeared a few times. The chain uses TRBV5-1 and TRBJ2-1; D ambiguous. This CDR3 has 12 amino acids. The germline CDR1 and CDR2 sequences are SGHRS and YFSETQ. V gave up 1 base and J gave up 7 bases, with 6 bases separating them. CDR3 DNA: TGCGCCAGCAGCTTGAACGGGAATGAGCAGTTCTTC. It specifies CASSLNGNEQFF.

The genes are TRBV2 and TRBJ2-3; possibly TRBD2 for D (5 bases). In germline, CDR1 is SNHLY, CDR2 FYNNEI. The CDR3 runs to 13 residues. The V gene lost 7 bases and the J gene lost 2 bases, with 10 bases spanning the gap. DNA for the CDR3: TGTGCCAGCATTTGGGGAGCCACAGATACGCAGTATTTT. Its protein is CASIWGATDTQYF.

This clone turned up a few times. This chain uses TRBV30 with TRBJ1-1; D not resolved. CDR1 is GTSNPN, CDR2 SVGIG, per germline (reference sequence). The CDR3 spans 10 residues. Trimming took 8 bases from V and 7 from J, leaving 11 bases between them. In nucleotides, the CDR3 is TGTGCCGGGAACAGAGTTGAAGCTTTCTTT. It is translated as CAGNRVEAFF.

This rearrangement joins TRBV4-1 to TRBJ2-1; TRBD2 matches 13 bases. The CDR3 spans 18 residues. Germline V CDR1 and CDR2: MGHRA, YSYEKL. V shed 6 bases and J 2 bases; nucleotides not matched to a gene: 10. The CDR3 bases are TGCGCCAGCAGTCGAGGGACTAGCGGGATCGGAACCTACAATGAGCAGTTCTTC. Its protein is CASSRGTSGIGTYNEQFF.

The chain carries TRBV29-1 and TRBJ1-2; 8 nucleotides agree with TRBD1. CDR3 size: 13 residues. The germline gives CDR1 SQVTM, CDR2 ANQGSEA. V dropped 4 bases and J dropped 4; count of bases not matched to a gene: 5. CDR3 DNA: TGCAGCGTTGTAACAGGGGGAAGCTATGGCTACACCTTC. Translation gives CSVVTGGSYGYTF.

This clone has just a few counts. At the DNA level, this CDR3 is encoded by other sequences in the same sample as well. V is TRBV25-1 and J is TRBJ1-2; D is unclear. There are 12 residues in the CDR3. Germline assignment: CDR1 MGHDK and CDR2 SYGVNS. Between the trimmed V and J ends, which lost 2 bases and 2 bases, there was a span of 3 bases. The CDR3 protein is CASSEQNYGYTF. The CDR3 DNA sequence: TGTGCCAGCAGTGAACAGAACTATGGCTACACCTTC.